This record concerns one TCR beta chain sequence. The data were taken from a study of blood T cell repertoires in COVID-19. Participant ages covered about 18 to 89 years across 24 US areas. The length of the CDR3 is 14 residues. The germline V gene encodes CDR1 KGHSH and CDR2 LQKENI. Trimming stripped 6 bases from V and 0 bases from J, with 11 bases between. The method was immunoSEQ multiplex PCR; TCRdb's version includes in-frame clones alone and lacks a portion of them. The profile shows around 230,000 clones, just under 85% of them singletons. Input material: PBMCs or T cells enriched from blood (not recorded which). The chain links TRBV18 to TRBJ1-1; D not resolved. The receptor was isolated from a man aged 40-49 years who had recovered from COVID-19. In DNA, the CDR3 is TGTGCCAGCTCCACACAGACGGTGAACACTGAAGCTTTCTTT. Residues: CASSTQTVNTEAFF. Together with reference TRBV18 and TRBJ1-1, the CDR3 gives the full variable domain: NAGVMQNPRHLVRRRGQEARLRCSPMKGHSHVYWYRQLPEEGLKFMVYLQKENIIDESGMPKERFSAEFPKEGPSILRIQQVVRGDSAAYFCASSTQTVNTEAFFGQGTRLTVV.